The sequence of this T cell receptor beta chain was determined in a study of shared clonotypes between healthy human individuals. Study-level findings and limits: Memory subsets generally showed lower estimated richness than naive subsets. Unshared clonotypes carried lower generation probabilities than those common to all four donors.

This CDR3 comprises 15 residues. Germline assignment: CDR1 SGHTA and CDR2 FQGNSA. The V end was cut by 1 base, the J end by 2 bases, with 9 bases between. About this clone: Its specificity is not known.

The authors' processing: Owing to the provision of junction-only sequences devoid of quality scores by immunoSEQ, filtering differed. Profiling relied on immunoSEQ multiplex PCR, and the TCRdb table lists in-frame clones only, not all of them. D and trimming come from the DNA, and the V and J calls and clone size come from that table. This sample carries about 2.5 million clones, roughly 90% of them seen once, and the ten largest clones take more than 0.35%. The authors divided CD4+ cells into CD45RA+ naive and CD45RA-negative memory subsets. Sequenced: naive CD4+ T cells from PBMCs. Subset here: CD45RA+ positively selected. The chain is built from TRBV7-2 and TRBJ2-1, with unresolved D. The source of this sequence is a man aged 18 to 29 in good health. Some clones in this sample may be carry-over from other donors' samples. The CDR3 DNA sequence: TGTGCCAGCAGCTTAGAGCCCGATCCCTACAATGAGCAGTTCTTC. Its protein product is CASSLEPDPYNEQFF.